Described below is a single T cell receptor (beta chain) sequence and its context. Its specificity is unknown. Germline V gene sequence: CDR1 MDHEN, CDR2 SYDVKM. The CDR3 contains 15 residues. The germline V and J ends were trimmed by 1 base and 0 bases, with 10 bases remaining between them. The data were taken from a study of radiotherapy plus CTLA-4 blockade in lung cancer. Study details: Among enrolled patients, roughly 20% responded and about 30% achieved disease control. Study findings and constraints: Some TCR clones had been derived from tumors. These clones expanded in peripheral blood after radiotherapy plus ipilimumab.

The data were produced by immunoSEQ multiplex PCR, yet TCRdb's version contains in-frame clones alone and is incomplete. This table has 70,000 to 100,000 clones, approximately 83% appearing once. Focal radiation with ipilimumab CTLA-4 blockade was given to patients with chemo-refractory metastatic non-small-cell lung cancer. V gene TRBV28 combines with J gene TRBJ2-7; a weak D match, TRBD2 (6 bases). The sample here was peripheral blood, taken from a patient treated with radiotherapy plus ipilimumab. This TCR was sampled from a human donor with non-small cell lung cancer who had a partial response to radiotherapy plus ipilimumab. CDR3 sequence (DNA): TGTGCCAGCAGTTTATTAGGAGGGACCTCCTACGAGCAGTACTTC. It yields the protein CASSLLGGTSYEQYF.